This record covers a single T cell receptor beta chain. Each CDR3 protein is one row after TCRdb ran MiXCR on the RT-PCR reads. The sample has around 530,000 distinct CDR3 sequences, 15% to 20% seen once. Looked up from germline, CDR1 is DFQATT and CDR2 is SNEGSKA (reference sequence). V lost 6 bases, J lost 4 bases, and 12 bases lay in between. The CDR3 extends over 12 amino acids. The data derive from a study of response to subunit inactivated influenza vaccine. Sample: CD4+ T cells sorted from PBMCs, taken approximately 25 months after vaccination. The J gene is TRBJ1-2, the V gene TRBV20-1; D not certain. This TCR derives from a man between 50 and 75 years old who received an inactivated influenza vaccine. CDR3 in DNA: TGCAGTGCGATCCGGGCCCCCTATGGCTACACCTTC. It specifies CSAIRAPYGYTF.